The source of this T cell receptor (beta chain) is a study of blood T cell repertoires in COVID-19. This CDR3 is 14 amino acids long. CDR1 SEHNR and CDR2 FQNEAQ come from the germline V gene (reference sequence). Trimming took off 3 bases at V and 5 bases at J, with 11 bases between the two ends. Assay used: immunoSEQ multiplex PCR; TCRdb lists only in-frame clones, some missing. Seen here are about 27,000 clones, approximately 79% observed once, and the top ten hold approximately 60%. The sequence came from a woman of 80 years or more with acute or convalescent COVID-19. The sample taken for sequencing was peripheral blood. The chain is built from TRBV7-9 and TRBJ2-1, with D perhaps matching TRBD2 (6 bases). The CDR3 reads CASSFSSDHNEQFF. CDR3 DNA: TGTGCCAGCAGCTTCTCTAGCGACCACAATGAGCAGTTCTTC.